The 22 T cell receptor beta chains listed next were all sequenced from one sample in a study of regulatory T cells in long-lasting Graves disease. Building of the TCR beta libraries involved iRepertoire HTBI primers and Arm-PCR of CDR3 regions. TCRdb independently ran MiXCR on the multiplex PCR reads; one entry per CDR3 protein. The sample gives roughly 500,000 distinct CDR3 sequences, around 20% of which show up once; less than 9% is in the top ten. The time point denotes: persistent/refractory GD, antithyroid drugs over 5 years with positive TRAb. RNA extracted from PBMCs served as the sequencing template. Sample: peripheral blood mononuclear cells (PBMCs), taken when the disease was refractory, from a patient treated with antithyroid drugs. These receptor sequences come from a female donor with Graves disease.

This clonotype was counted at least ten times. The rearrangement uses TRBV7-9 and TRBJ1-2; D unclear. Germline lookup yields CDR1 SEHNR and CDR2 FQNEAQ (reference sequence). The germline V and J ends were trimmed by 0 bases and 6 bases, with 5 bases remaining between them. CDR3 length: 12 amino acids. CDR3 nucleotide sequence: TGTGCCAGCAGCTTAGCGGGGAATGGCTACACCTTC. Amino acid sequence: CASSLAGNGYTF.

The CDR3 loop reads CASSLDFALTRSSYNSPLHF. The DNA of the CDR3 is TGTGCCAGCAGCTTGGATTTCGCCCTTACCAGGAGCTCCTATAATTCACCCCTCCACTTT. J is TRBJ1-6 and V is TRBV5-5; unclear D gene. CDR3 length equals 20 residues. Germline CDR1 and CDR2: SGHKS and YYEKEE (reference sequence). Trimming took 0 bases from V and 0 from J, leaving 19 bases between them. The variable domain in full, completed from reference TRBV5-5 and TRBJ1-6, reads DAGVTQSPTHLIKTRGQQVTLRCSPISGHKSVSWYQQVLGQGPQFIFQYYEKEERGRGNFPDRFSARQFPNYSSELNVNALLLGDSALYLCASSLDFALTRSSYNSPLHFGNGTRLTVT.

This clonotype was counted ten times or more. V gene TRBV18 combines with J gene TRBJ2-7; weak D call: TRBD1 (6 bases). Looked up from germline, CDR1 is KGHSH and CDR2 is LQKENI. The CDR3 is 13 residues long. V was cut by 5 bases and J by 5 bases, with 13 bases left in between. CDR3: CASSVTQGHEQYF. The CDR3 DNA reads TGTGCCAGCTCAGTAACACAGGGCCACGAGCAGTACTTC.

The chain has TRBV11-2 and TRBJ2-3; tentative D call: TRBD1 (5 bases). The CDR3 runs 16 residues. V lost 1 base, J lost 5 bases, and 16 bases lay in between. CDR1 SGHAT and CDR2 FQNNGV come from the germline V gene. For the CDR3, the DNA is TGTGCCAGCAGCTTAGCTCTGGCCCTAGGGGAAGATACGCAGTATTTT. It encodes CASSLALALGEDTQYF. The complete variable domain, with remaining parts taken from reference TRBV11-2 and TRBJ2-3, reads EAGVAQSPRYKIIEKRQSVAFWCNPISGHATLYWYQQILGQGPKLLIQFQNNGVVDDSQLPKDRFSAERLKGVDSTLKIQPAKLEDSAVYLCASSLALALGEDTQYFGPGTRLTVL.

The sample holds many counts of this clonotype. The chain joins TRBV7-2 to TRBJ1-5, with 8 bases aligning to TRBD1. V trimming: 6 bases; J trimming: 4 bases; junction bases outside the gene matches: 8. The CDR3 is 15 amino acids. Germline CDR1 is SGHTA and CDR2 is FQGNSA. The CDR3 sequence: CASSLDGQGNQPQHF. DNA of the CDR3: TGTGCCAGCAGTCTTGATGGACAGGGAAATCAGCCCCAGCATTTT.

This clonotype was observed at least ten times. The chain carries TRBV2 and TRBJ2-7; no definite D call. The CDR3 totals 14 residues. Trimming pared 7 bases from V and 2 bases from J, leaving 15 bases between. Germline values: CDR1 SNHLY, CDR2 FYNNEI. The CDR3 reads CASKRASNAYEQYF. CDR3 nucleotide sequence: TGTGCCAGCAAGCGAGCCTCCAACGCCTACGAGCAGTACTTC.

The chain employs TRBV6-2 or TRBV6-3 and TRBJ2-7, with TRBD2 as a possible D gene (6 bases). Germline V gene data show CDR1 as MNHEY and CDR2 as SVGEGT. Trimming cost V 4 bases and J 2 bases, with 12 bases left between them. This CDR3 comprises 14 residues. CDR3 nucleotides: TGTGCCAGCAGTTGGGGGGACCCTACCTACGAGCAGTACTTC. As protein: CASSWGDPTYEQYF.

This clonotype has just a few counts. The rearrangement joins TRBV5-5 to TRBJ1-2, with 7 positions matching TRBD1. The germline V gene has CDR1 SGHKS and CDR2 YYEKEE (reference sequence). The V and J ends lost 3 bases and 6 bases, in that order; junction bases with no gene match: 5. CDR3 size: 13 residues. The CDR3 sequence: CASSSRGVDGYTF. CDR3 bases: TGTGCCAGCAGCTCCAGGGGGGTGGATGGCTACACCTTC.

This clonotype was observed at least ten times. The rearrangement joins TRBV11-2 to TRBJ2-7; either TRBD1 or TRBD2 may fit D (5 bases each). Germline V gene sequence: CDR1 SGHAT, CDR2 FQNNGV. Trimming cost V 5 bases and J 4 bases, with 12 bases left between them. The CDR3 consists of 13 residues. CDR3 sequence: CASSKGPIYEQYF. The CDR3 DNA sequence: TGTGCCAGCAGCAAGGGACCCATATACGAGCAGTACTTC.

This clonotype was seen at least ten times. The rearrangement joins TRBV30 to TRBJ2-5; 14 nucleotides line up with TRBD2. With 8 bases clipped from V and 2 bases from J, the junction kept 7 bases outside the gene matches. The length of the CDR3 is 15 residues. Germline loops: CDR1 GTSNPN, CDR2 SVGIG (reference sequence). The CDR3 loop reads CALGTSGSLQETQYF. The CDR3 DNA follows: TGTGCCCTCGGGACTAGCGGGAGTTTGCAAGAGACCCAGTACTTC.

The chain has TRBV4-1 and TRBJ2-6; possible D gene TRBD2, 5 bases. V lost 8 bases and J 0 bases, leaving 20 bases between the germline ends. Germline CDR1 is MGHRA and CDR2 is YSYEKL. The CDR3 loop spans 18 amino acids. The CDR3 sequence: CASPRGNAVPSGANVLTF. CDR3 DNA: TGCGCCAGCCCGCGAGGGAACGCCGTCCCCTCTGGGGCCAACGTCCTGACTTTC.

This clonotype occurred a few times. This sequence joins TRBV15 and TRBJ2-1; the match to TRBD2 covers 7 bases. There are 12 residues in the CDR3. Per the germline V gene, CDR1 is LNHNV and CDR2 is YYDKDF (reference sequence). Losses at the gene ends were 8 bases for V and 10 bases for J; bases not matched to a gene: 8. The CDR3 bases are TGTGCCACCTCGGACCCCGGGAGGGAGCAGTTCTTC. This gives the protein CATSDPGREQFF.

In this sample, this clonotype turned up many times. The junction does not match germline at one end; this may be a read error. In DNA, the CDR3 is TGTGCCAACAGCTTAAACGCGGGACGTAGCTATGGCTACACCTTC. Residues: CANSLNAGRSYGYTF. This sequence joins TRBV11-2 and TRBJ1-2; tentative D call: TRBD1 (5 bases). CDR3 length: 15 amino acids. Germline CDR1 is SGHAT and CDR2 is FQNNGV.

In the case of this clonotype: This clone may be a read error of a much larger clone one base away. V usage is TRBV11-2 and J usage is TRBJ1-1; D gene uncertain. This CDR3 has 12 amino acids. Germline V gene sequence: CDR1 SGHAT, CDR2 FQNNGV. The CDR3 reads CASSHIYTEALF. In nucleotides, the CDR3 is TGTGCCAGCAGCCACATATACACTGAAGCTCTCTTT.

Only a few counts were recorded for this clonotype. The chain links TRBV19 to TRBJ1-1; no clear D gene. Between the trimmed V and J ends, which lost 5 bases and 1 base, there was a span of 14 bases. Germline V lookup: CDR1 LNHDA, CDR2 SQIVND (reference sequence). This CDR3 comprises 15 residues. CDR3 DNA sequence: TGTGCCAGTAGTCTCTCCCAGTACGGGAACACTGAAGCTTTCTTT. Its translation: CASSLSQYGNTEAFF. Full variable domain (remainder filled in from reference TRBV19 and TRBJ1-1): DGGITQSPKYLFRKEGQNVTLSCEQNLNHDAMYWYRQDPGQGLRLIYYSQIVNDFQKGDIAEGYSVSREKKESFPLTVTSAQKNPTAFYLCASSLSQYGNTEAFFGQGTRLTVV.

Many counts were recorded for this clonotype. V gene TRBV12-3 or TRBV12-4 combines with J gene TRBJ1-1, with 12 nucleotides matching TRBD1. V shed 6 bases and J 5 bases; nucleotides not matched to a gene: 10. This CDR3 is built from 16 residues. Here the CDR3 DNA reads TGTGCCAGCAGACCCGGGACAGGGGGCGCTGGGACTGAAGCTTTCTTT. Protein product: CASRPGTGGAGTEAFF.

This clonotype has more than one count but fewer than ten. This sequence joins TRBV6-1 and TRBJ2-7; D possibly matches TRBD1 or TRBD2 (5 bases each). This CDR3 region has 12 residues. Trimming cost V 7 bases and J 6 bases, with 13 bases left between them. The germline CDR1 and CDR2 sequences are MNHNS and SASEGT. DNA for the CDR3: TGTGCCAGCACCGCTGTGAGGGGCGAGCAGTACTTC. Protein: CASTAVRGEQYF.

Comments on this clonotype: At one boundary the junction diverges from the germline segment, which might be a read error. The chain recombines TRBV11-2 with TRBJ1-3, with no clear D. Germline V lookup: CDR1 SGHAT, CDR2 FQNNGV. CDR3 size: 15 residues. The chain's CDR3 is CASSLALSSGDTIYF. For the CDR3, the DNA is TGTGCCAGCAGCTTAGCACTGAGCTCTGGAGACACCATATATTTT.

About this clonotype: No conserved phenylalanine or tryptophan is present at the end of the CDR3, so a read error is the likely explanation. The J gene is TRBJ2-7, the V gene TRBV5-1; D might be TRBD1 or TRBD2, each matching 5 bases. The length of the CDR3 is 14 residues. Germline V gives CDR1 SGHRS, CDR2 YFSETQ. The V end was cut by 6 bases, the J end by 2 bases, with 15 bases between. The CDR3 DNA reads TGCGCCAGCACCTTTCCCGGGGCCACCTACGAGCAGTACTCC. Translating gives CASTFPGATYEQYS.

This clonotype was observed at least ten times. V is TRBV6-2 or TRBV6-3 and J is TRBJ1-3; D gene unclear. V lost 4 bases, J lost 0 bases, and 7 bases lay in between. The CDR3 length is 14 residues. Germline-derived CDR1 and CDR2 are MNHEY and SVGEGT. The CDR3 spells CASSSAFSGNTIYF. DNA for the CDR3: TGTGCCAGCAGTTCAGCCTTCTCTGGAAACACCATATATTTT.

The CDR3 DNA reads TGTGCCAGCAGCTTCGGGACTACTATAGTCTCCTACAATGAGCAGTTCTTC. The encoded protein is CASSFGTTIVSYNEQFF. V and J are TRBV11-2 and TRBJ2-1; 7 bases align to TRBD2. V gave up 3 bases and J gave up 0 bases; unmatched junction bases: 8. Per germline, CDR1 SGHAT and CDR2 FQNNGV. CDR3 length: 17 residues.

This clonotype was seen only once. Given a much more abundant clone one base away, this may be a read error. The gene calls are TRBV6-2 or TRBV6-3 and TRBJ1-4; D gene unclear. Germline V gives CDR1 MNHEY, CDR2 SVGEGT. The CDR3 is 15 amino acids. CDR3 sequence (DNA): TGTGCCAGCAGTGAAGACGAAGCAACTAATGAAAAACTGCTTTTT. Its protein is CASSEDEATNEKLLF.